This T cell receptor beta chain was recovered during a study of CD8+CD57+ T cells in acquired aplastic anemia. The wider study: An average of approximately 3.4 ug of DNA was obtained from sorted CD4+ and CD8+ cells.

The template for TCR beta VDJ and CDR3 sequence profiling was genomic DNA. Via MiXCR, TCRdb re-called the reads, giving one row per CDR3 protein. This table holds about 400,000 distinct CDR3 sequences, roughly 68% found once. A word on this clonotype: Compared with germline, one end of the junction differs, possibly owing to a read error.

Germline-derived CDR1 and CDR2 are SNHLY and FYNNEI. This CDR3 is built from 14 residues. The sequencing sample was made of sorted CD4+, CD8+, or CD8+CD57+ T cells (not recorded which) from PBMCs. This rearrangement joins TRBV2 to TRBJ2-7; 8 bases fit TRBD1. The receptor was derived from a human donor in good health, serving as a control. CDR3 DNA sequence: TGTGCCAGCAGCCCCGGGACAGGCTACAACGAGCAGTACTTT. This translates into CASSPGTGYNEQYF.